Following are 15 T cell receptor beta chains from one sample sequenced in a study of blood T cell repertoires in COVID-19. Here immunoSEQ multiplex PCR was the method, and the copy in TCRdb shows in-frame clones only, minus some. The repertoire holds about 180,000 clones, approximately 90% seen once, with roughly 4% in the top ten. Sequencing input: peripheral blood. The receptors derive from a woman in her twenties or thirties with acute or convalescent COVID-19.

This chain uses TRBV27 with TRBJ1-5, with TRBD1 as a possible D gene (6 bases). This CDR3 is built from 15 residues. Germline CDR1 MNHEY, CDR2 SMNVEV (reference sequence). V lost 2 bases, J lost 3 bases, and 11 bases lay in between. CDR3 residues: CASSLGTTINQPQHF. Here the CDR3 DNA reads TGTGCCAGCAGTTTAGGGACAACTATCAATCAGCCCCAGCATTTT.

The rearrangement joins TRBV19 to TRBJ2-5; 9 positions agree with TRBD2. CDR1 and CDR2 from the germline V gene are LNHDA and SQIVND (reference sequence). There are 15 residues in the CDR3. V shed 10 bases, J shed 5 bases, and the junction held 14 bases outside the gene matches. The CDR3 spells CATKREDFGGETQYF. The CDR3 DNA follows: TGTGCCACAAAGCGGGAGGATTTCGGTGGGGAGACCCAGTACTTC.

The chain has TRBV5-4 and TRBJ2-5; D is undetermined. Trimming took off 4 bases at V and 2 bases at J, with 9 bases between the two ends. Per the germline V gene, CDR1 is SGHNT and CDR2 is YYREEE (reference sequence). CDR3 length: 13 residues. The CDR3, as DNA: TGTGCCAGCAGCCCGACTTCTCAAGAGACCCAGTACTTC. Residues: CASSPTSQETQYF.

The chain links TRBV29-1 to TRBJ2-5; 12 nucleotides agree with TRBD2. The CDR3 sequence is 15 residues long. Germline V gene data show CDR1 as SQVTM and CDR2 as ANQGSEA. After removal of 4 bases from V and 4 bases from J, the junction contained 7 bases not matched to a gene. The CDR3 region is CSVARSGLAGETQYF. The CDR3 bases are TGCAGCGTTGCAAGATCGGGACTAGCGGGAGAGACCCAGTACTTC.

The genes are TRBV15 and TRBJ1-3; D possibly corresponds to TRBD1 (5 bases). The CDR3 length is 18 residues. Trimming cost V 3 bases and J 4 bases, with 22 bases left between them. Germline CDR1 and CDR2: LNHNV and YYDKDF (reference sequence). CDR3 protein: CATSRLRGGSEPGNTIYF. CDR3 coding DNA: TGTGCCACCAGCAGGCTCCGTGGGGGGTCCGAGCCGGGAAACACCATATATTTT.

This rearrangement joins TRBV6-5 to TRBJ1-2; possibly TRBD1 for D (6 bases). This CDR3 is built from 15 residues. Germline V lookup: CDR1 MNHEY, CDR2 SVGAGI. Trimming took 6 bases from V and 5 from J, leaving 19 bases between them. The CDR3, as DNA: TGTGCCAGCAGCCCGGTAACAGGGTTTAGATATGGCTACACCTTC. Translated: CASSPVTGFRYGYTF.

This clone has only a few counts. The CDR3 bases are TGTGCCAGCTACCGACAGGGGACCAATTCTGAAGCTTTCTTT. Encoded protein: CASYRQGTNSEAFF. The chain recombines TRBV3-1 (or the pseudogene TRBV3-2) with TRBJ1-1, with 8 bases lining up with TRBD1. This CDR3 is 14 amino acids long. CDR1 is LGHDT, CDR2 YNNKEL, per germline (reference sequence). Germline trimming cut 8 bases from V and 6 bases from J; bases unmatched to any gene: 11.

J is TRBJ2-7 and V is TRBV5-1, with D possibly TRBD1 on 6 matching bases. Trimming stripped 4 bases from V and 0 bases from J, with 14 bases between. The CDR3 is made up of 15 amino acids. Germline V lookup: CDR1 SGHRS, CDR2 YFSETQ. CDR3: CASSVAPGASYEQYF. DNA for the CDR3: TGCGCCAGCAGCGTGGCCCCAGGGGCCTCCTACGAGCAGTACTTC.

The table lists this clone with many counts. This chain connects TRBV6-5 to TRBJ2-7; D call uncertain. Germline values: CDR1 MNHEY, CDR2 SVGAGI. The CDR3 length is 12 residues. Trimming took 8 bases from V and 4 from J, leaving 12 bases between them. The CDR3 DNA reads TGTGCCAGCGGCCCGCGAGGTTACGAGCAGTACTTC. Protein sequence: CASGPRGYEQYF.

The chain employs TRBV13 and TRBJ2-1, with TRBD2 matching over 10 bases. V lost 11 bases, J lost 10 bases, and 14 bases stayed unmatched. There are 14 residues in the CDR3. CDR1 and CDR2 from the germline V gene are PRHDT and FYEKMQ (reference sequence). CDR3 sequence: CASRRASGRDEQFF. The CDR3 coding sequence is TGTGCCTCCAGACGGGCTAGCGGGAGAGACGAGCAGTTCTTC.

This clone was counted between two and nine times. The chain couples TRBV9 to TRBJ1-5; maybe TRBD1 (5 bases). V was trimmed by 4 bases and J by 6 bases, leaving 11 bases between them. Germline V gives CDR1 SGDLS, CDR2 YYNGEE. This CDR3 comprises 13 residues. CDR3 bases: TGTGCCAGCAGCTGGGGGGGGAGTCAGCCCCAGCATTTT. This encodes CASSWGGSQPQHF.

The chain uses TRBV5-1 and TRBJ2-3; perhaps TRBD1 as D (5 bases). In germline, CDR1 is SGHRS, CDR2 YFSETQ. The CDR3 loop spans 15 amino acids. The V gene lost 0 bases and the J gene lost 6 bases, with 14 bases spanning the gap. This chain's CDR3 is CASSLGVQEGDTQYF. The CDR3 nucleotides are TGCGCCAGCAGCTTGGGGGTACAGGAAGGGGATACGCAGTATTTT.

The rearrangement links TRBV3-1 (or the pseudogene TRBV3-2) to TRBJ2-1; D may be TRBD2 (5 bases). V gave up 5 bases and J gave up 6 bases, with 11 bases separating them. The CDR3 spans 13 residues. In germline, CDR1 is LGHDT, CDR2 YNNKEL (reference sequence). In DNA form, the CDR3 reads TGTGCCAGCAGCTTTGGACTTATCAATGAGCAGTTCTTC. Amino acid sequence: CASSFGLINEQFF.

This clone was seen once. The V gene is TRBV9, the J gene TRBJ2-1, with 9 bases identical to TRBD2. CDR1 and CDR2 (germline): SGDLS, YYNGEE. This CDR3 is built from 16 residues. Losses at the gene ends were 4 bases for V and 9 bases for J; bases not matched to a gene: 14. CDR3 nucleotide sequence: TGTGCCAGCAGCCCCCGCGGTAGCGGGAGTTATATTGAGCAGTTCTTC. Residues: CASSPRGSGSYIEQFF.

The rearrangement links TRBV2 to TRBJ1-1; no firm D call. The V gene's germline CDR1 is SNHLY and CDR2 FYNNEI. The CDR3 is 11 amino acids. The V gene lost 9 bases and the J gene lost 12 bases, with 17 bases spanning the gap. The CDR3 DNA follows: TGTGCCAGTTTGTCCGGTGCTGAGACTTTCTTT. Its translation is CASLSGAETFF.